This section outlines one TCR beta chain sequence together with its context. What it recognizes is unknown. The protocol was immunoSEQ multiplex PCR, while the TCRdb copy is restricted to in-frame clones and leaves out a portion. The repertoire has over 25,000 clones, about 70% of them found once; the top ten carry 3.9%. This record belongs to a study of PD-1 blockade in classical Hodgkin lymphoma. Study-level background: Patients were given intravenous nivolumab, 3 mg/kg, every 2 weeks. Study conclusions and caveats: CD4+ TCR diversity rose significantly by C4D1, and CD8+ TCR diversity did not.

The time point was: cycle 4 day 1 (C4D1), after about 6 weeks of nivolumab. All patients experienced relapse after autologous stem cell transplantation, and brentuximab vedotin exposure was variable. Germline V lookup: CDR1 MNHNS, CDR2 SASEGT. This CDR3 region has 14 residues. V gave up 4 bases and J gave up 9 bases; unmatched junction bases: 9. The specimen was peripheral blood mononuclear cells (PBMCs), collected before the fourth cycle of nivolumab. The chain has TRBV6-1 and TRBJ2-1; TRBD1 matches at 7 bases. This TCR was sampled from a human donor with classical Hodgkin lymphoma. CDR3: CASSGDRVRGEQFF. The CDR3 coding sequence is TGTGCCAGCAGTGGCGACAGGGTTAGAGGTGAGCAGTTCTTC.